These 4 T cell receptor beta chains came from one sample sequenced in a study of shared clonotypes between healthy human individuals. Only in-frame clones appear in the TCRdb table, and some are missing; sequencing was by immunoSEQ multiplex PCR. The data hold 400,000 or so clones, with 95% to 97% observed a single time. The material sequenced was memory CD8+ T cells sorted from blood. Described subset: CD45RO+ cells pooled with CCR7-negative TemRA cells. These receptors originate from a man aged 25-40 years in good health.

V and J are TRBV28 and TRBJ1-2; 10 bases are a match to TRBD1. This CDR3 spans 13 amino acids. The germline CDR1 and CDR2 sequences are MDHEN and SYDVKM. Trimming at V came to 8 bases and at J to 5 bases, leaving 5 bases not matched to a gene. CDR3 region: CASLRQGAYGYTF. The DNA for the CDR3 is TGTGCCAGCCTTAGACAGGGGGCGTATGGCTACACCTTC.

The chain couples TRBV30 to TRBJ1-2, with no clear D. V lost 3 bases to trimming and J lost 2 bases, with 4 bases between them. The CDR3 sequence is 11 residues long. The V gene's germline CDR1 is GTSNPN and CDR2 SVGIG (reference sequence). The CDR3 bases are TGTGCCTGGAGATCGAACTATGGCTACACCTTC. Protein sequence: CAWRSNYGYTF.

This chain links TRBV5-1 with TRBJ2-2; the D is unclear. Germline lookup yields CDR1 SGHRS and CDR2 YFSETQ. V was shortened by 0 bases and J by 4 bases, with 13 bases between the two germline ends. The CDR3 is made up of 16 amino acids. CDR3 amino acids: CASSLARGLGTGELFF. CDR3 bases: TGCGCCAGCAGCTTGGCTCGTGGGTTGGGCACCGGGGAGCTGTTTTTT.

The V and J genes are TRBV5-6 and TRBJ2-4; weak D call: TRBD2 (5 bases). Germline CDR1 and CDR2: SGHDT and YYEEEE. The CDR3 has 18 amino acids. Trimming shortened V by 0 bases and J by 2 bases, and 18 bases separated the two germline ends. The CDR3 DNA reads as TGTGCCAGCAGCTTGGGAGGGAGAAAAGGGCTAACCAAAAACATTCAGTACTTC. It translates to CASSLGGRKGLTKNIQYF.